The T cell receptor (beta chain) under discussion was sequenced for a study of early T cells in non-severe SARS-CoV-2 infection. Study-wide background: Sequencing of unsorted whole blood was done on bulk RNA, leaving chains unpaired.

Individual cDNA molecules received unique molecular identifiers. TCRdb itself ran the 5' RACE reads through MiXCR, one entry per CDR3 protein. Of some 91,000 distinct CDR3 sequences listed, around 14% are singletons. The CDR3 runs to 13 residues. Trimming took off 3 bases at V and 1 base at J, with 9 bases between the two ends. Germline V gene data show CDR1 as SQVTM and CDR2 as ANQGSEA. This clonotype was recorded at least ten times. This chain connects TRBV29-1 to TRBJ2-5, with TRBD2 as a possible D gene (6 bases). The sequencing sample was made of whole blood. The clonotype originates from an adult who was a healthcare worker with PCR-confirmed SARS-CoV-2 infection or an uninfected control (not recorded which). In DNA form, the CDR3 reads TGCAGCGTTGAGGGACTGTTCCAAGAGACCCAGTACTTC. It is translated as CSVEGLFQETQYF.